This TCR beta chain came from a study of T cell changes during pregnancy in multiple sclerosis. Sequenced by immunoSEQ multiplex PCR; TCRdb stores in-frame clones only, minus some. This sample yields tens of thousands of clones, of which approximately 94% are seen a single time; approximately 0.84% belongs to the top ten. The CDR3 is 9 amino acids. The sample here was peripheral blood, taken in the third trimester of pregnancy. This receptor was obtained from a female donor with multiple sclerosis, enrolled in a pregnancy study. The V call is TRBV3-2, the J call TRBJ2-7; the DNA was not used to check the table's D call, TRBD2. TRBV3-2 is assigned pseudogene status. DNA of the CDR3: TGTGCCAGACTCGATGAGCAGTACTTC. Translating gives CARLDEQYF.